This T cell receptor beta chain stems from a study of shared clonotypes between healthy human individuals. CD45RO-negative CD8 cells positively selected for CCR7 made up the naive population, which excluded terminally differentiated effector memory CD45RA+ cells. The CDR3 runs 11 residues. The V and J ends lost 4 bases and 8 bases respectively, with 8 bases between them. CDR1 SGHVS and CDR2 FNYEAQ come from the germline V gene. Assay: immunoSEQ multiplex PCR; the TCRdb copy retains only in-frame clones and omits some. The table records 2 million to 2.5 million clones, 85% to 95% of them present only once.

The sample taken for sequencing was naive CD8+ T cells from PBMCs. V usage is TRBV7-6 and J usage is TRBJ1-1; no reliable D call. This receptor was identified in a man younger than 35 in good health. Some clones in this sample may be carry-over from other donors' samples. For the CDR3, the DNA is TGTGCCAGCAGCTCGGGGATCGAAGCTTTCTTT. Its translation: CASSSGIEAFF.